This T cell receptor beta chain comes out of a study of CD8+CD57+ T cells in acquired aplastic anemia. Study background: Sequencing produced an average of roughly 10 million reads per healthy donor for CD4+ cells.

The CDR3 runs to 14 residues. Germline lookup yields CDR1 SNHLY and CDR2 FYNNEI. J gave up 3 bases and V 4 bases, and 5 bases lay outside the gene matches. Genomic DNA acted as the template from which TCR beta VDJ combination and CDR3 sequence profiling were carried out. Each CDR3 protein is one row after TCRdb ran MiXCR on the reads. The table shows 400,000 to 450,000 distinct CDR3 sequences, with 65% to 75% occurring only once. This clonotype was obtained from a human donor in good health, serving as a control. The sample was sorted CD4+, CD8+, or CD8+CD57+ T cells (not recorded which) from PBMCs. The V and J genes are TRBV2 and TRBJ1-1; 7 bases align to TRBD1. CDR3 sequence: CASSGGQGDTEAFF. CDR3 bases: TGTGCCAGCAGTGGGGGGCAGGGGGACACTGAAGCTTTCTTT.